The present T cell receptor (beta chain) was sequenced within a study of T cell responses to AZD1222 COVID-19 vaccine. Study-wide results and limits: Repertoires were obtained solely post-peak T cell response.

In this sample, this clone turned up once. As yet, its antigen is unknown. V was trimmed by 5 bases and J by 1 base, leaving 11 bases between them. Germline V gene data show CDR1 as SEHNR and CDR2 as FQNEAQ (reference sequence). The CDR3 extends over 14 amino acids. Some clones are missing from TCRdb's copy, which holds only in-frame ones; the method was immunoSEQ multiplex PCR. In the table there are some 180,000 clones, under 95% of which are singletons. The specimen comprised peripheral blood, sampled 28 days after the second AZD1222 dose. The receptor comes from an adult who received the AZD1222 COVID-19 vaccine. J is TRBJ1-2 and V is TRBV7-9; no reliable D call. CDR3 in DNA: TGTGCCAGCAGCCAGGCCCTTGATAACTATGGCTACACCTTC. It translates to CASSQALDNYGYTF.